Listed below are T cell receptor beta chains from one sample, sequenced in a study of T cells in Graves' hyperthyroidism and ophthalmopathy. TCRdb itself ran the multiplex PCR reads through MiXCR, one entry per CDR3 protein. The repertoire consists of 360,000 or so distinct CDR3 sequences, with 15% to 20% occurring once and the leading ten covering roughly a sixth. The sequencing sample was made of blood. The receptors here all came from a woman aged 40 to 50 with Graves' ophthalmopathy. Each CDR3 is given with its conserved first and last residue. Each record gives: CDR3 protein, CDR3 DNA, D gene, clone size, V gene, J gene. A D gene is named only where the DNA matches it firmly. Only some rows state a clone size, as once, few, many or a class for expanded clones.

CASSSPGGVSGYTF	TGTGCCAGCAGCTCCCCGGGGGGAGTAAGTGGCTACACCTTC	NA	NA	TRBV11-1	TRBJ1-2
CASSQEIWGRTPFYGYTF	TGTGCCAGCAGCCAAGAAATTTGGGGGAGGACCCCCTTCTATGGCTACACCTTC	NA	few	TRBV3-1	TRBJ1-2
CASILARGTTGANVLTF	TGTGCCAGCATCCTAGCCCGGGGGACAACTGGGGCCAACGTCCTGACTTTC	NA	NA	TRBV13	TRBJ2-6
CSVEEQGNFYGYTF	TGCAGCGTTGAAGAACAGGGGAATTTCTATGGCTACACCTTC	TRBD1	many	TRBV29-1	TRBJ1-2
CASSLTGGLYEQYF	TGCGCCAGCAGCTTGACAGGGGGCCTTTACGAGCAGTACTTC	TRBD1	many	TRBV5-1	TRBJ2-7
CASSSLDTNRGRETQYF	TGTGCCAGCAGTTCCCTCGATACTAACAGGGGGCGAGAGACCCAGTACTTC	TRBD1	many	TRBV27	TRBJ2-5
CASSWGQGSNQPQHF	TGTGCCAGCAGCTGGGGACAGGGTAGCAATCAGCCCCAGCATTTT	TRBD1	many	TRBV28	TRBJ1-5
CASTMGRANTEAFF	TGTGCCAGCACCATGGGGAGGGCGAACACTGAAGCTTTCTTT	NA	many	TRBV7-2	TRBJ1-1
CASSLLKGLNTEAFF	TGTGCCAGCAGTTTACTTAAGGGGCTGAACACTGAAGCTTTCTTT	NA	few	TRBV12-3/TRBV12-4	TRBJ1-1
CASRTDLGPYEQYF	TGTGCCAGCAGAACGGACCTTGGGCCCTACGAGCAGTACTTC	NA	many	TRBV6-5	TRBJ2-7
CASSSTSGRAGEQYF	TGTGCCAGCAGTTCCACTAGCGGGAGGGCCGGCGAGCAGTACTTC	TRBD2	many	TRBV27	TRBJ2-7
CASSLLDTAQPQHF	TGTGCCAGCAGTTTATTGGACACGGCTCAGCCCCAGCATTTT	NA	many	TRBV28	TRBJ1-5
CASSIDAGRGTGANVLTF	TGTGCCAGTAGTATAGATGCAGGCCGGGGGACCGGGGCCAACGTCCTGACTTTC	NA	NA	TRBV19	TRBJ2-6
CASGQGPNTEAFF	TGTGCCAGTGGACAGGGACCGAACACTGAAGCTTTCTTT	TRBD1	many	TRBV6-5	TRBJ1-1
CASSPNPSLDRVNGYTF	TGTGCCAGCAGTCCTAATCCCTCCCTGGACAGGGTTAATGGCTACACCTTC	TRBD1	many	TRBV12-3/TRBV12-4	TRBJ1-2
CASSRADGPINNWRETQYF	TGTGCCAGCAGTCGTGCTGATGGCCCGATCAACAACTGGAGAGAGACCCAGTACTTC	NA	many	TRBV12-3/TRBV12-4	TRBJ2-5
CASSDLNTLAGGESETQYF	TGCGCCAGCAGTGATCTCAATACTCTAGCGGGAGGCGAATCGGAGACCCAGTACTTC	TRBD2	many	TRBV10-1	TRBJ2-5
CASSLRDRGEAFF	TGTGCCAGCAGCTTACGGGACAGGGGTGAAGCTTTCTTT	TRBD1	many	TRBV7-9	TRBJ1-1
CASSFVIYYEQYF	TGTGCCAGCAGCTTTGTTATATACTACGAGCAGTACTTC	NA	many	TRBV7-2	TRBJ2-7
CASSFSDSYTGELFF	TGTGCCAGCAGCTTTTCAGACTCTTACACCGGGGAGCTGTTTTTT	NA	NA	TRBV11-2	TRBJ2-2
CASSLAPSGTGELFF	TGCGCCAGCAGCTTGGCCCCTAGCGGCACCGGGGAGCTGTTTTTT	TRBD2	many	TRBV5-1	TRBJ2-2
CASSRLRDLDTEAFF	TGTGCCAGCTCACGACTCAGGGATTTGGACACTGAAGCTTTCTTT	NA	many	TRBV18	TRBJ1-1
CASSPAPGLAGAMGEQYF	TGTGCCAGCAGCCCGGCCCCGGGACTAGCGGGAGCGATGGGGGAGCAGTACTTC	TRBD2	many	TRBV6-6	TRBJ2-7
CASSFARGYGYTF	TGTGCCAGCAGTTTTGCCAGGGGTTATGGCTACACCTTC	NA	NA	TRBV12-3/TRBV12-4	TRBJ1-2
CASSEARLAGAGAHNEQFF	TGTGCCAGCAGTGAAGCGCGGCTAGCGGGAGCAGGGGCCCACAATGAGCAGTTCTTC	TRBD2	many	TRBV6-1	TRBJ2-1
CASSQITDTQYF	TGTGCCAGCAGCCAAATCACAGATACGCAGTATTTT	NA	many	TRBV16	TRBJ2-3
CASSPIKGREGTF	TGTGCCAGCTCACCAATAAAAGGACGTGAAGGCACCTTC	NA	many	TRBV18	TRBJ1-2
CASSSLTTIYF	TGTGCCAGCAGCAGCCTGACCACCATATATTTT	NA	many	TRBV11-2	TRBJ1-3
CASSEADRSSQHF	TGTGCCAGCAGTGAAGCCGATCGGAGCTCCCAGCATTTT	NA	many	TRBV6-1	TRBJ1-5
CASSYSTGTYSPLHF	TGTGCCAGCAGTTACTCGACAGGGACTTATTCACCCCTCCACTTT	TRBD1	many	TRBV6-5	TRBJ1-6
CASSLFGGGETYEQYF	TGTGCCAGCAGTTTATTTGGGGGGGGTGAAACCTACGAGCAGTACTTC	TRBD2	few	TRBV28	TRBJ2-7
CASSLAWAGQETQYF	TGTGCCAGCAGCTTAGCATGGGCAGGGCAAGAGACCCAGTACTTC	NA	many	TRBV7-2	TRBJ2-5
CASSVPGTGSWETQYF	TGTGCCAGCAGTGTACCCGGGACAGGGTCCTGGGAGACCCAGTACTTC	TRBD1	many	TRBV6-1	TRBJ2-5
CASSIQGASNTEAFF	TGTGCCAGTAGTATACAGGGGGCGTCGAACACTGAAGCTTTCTTT	TRBD1	many	TRBV19	TRBJ1-1
CASSTGENIQYF	TGTGCCAGCAGTACAGGGGAGAACATTCAGTACTTC	TRBD1	few	TRBV6-4	TRBJ2-4
CASSSSGLDTDTQYF	TGCGCCAGCAGCTCGAGCGGGTTGGACACAGATACGCAGTATTTT	NA	few	TRBV5-1	TRBJ2-3
CASSLIGSTGELFF	TGCGCCAGCAGCTTGATAGGGTCAACCGGGGAGCTGTTTTTT	NA	many	TRBV5-1	TRBJ2-2
CASSLERTYEQYF	TGTGCCAGCAGCTTAGAGCGAACCTACGAGCAGTACTTC	NA	many	TRBV6-5	TRBJ2-7
CASSGGRNSNQPQHF	TGTGCCAGCAGTGGGGGCCGCAATAGCAATCAGCCCCAGCATTTT	NA	many	TRBV6-1	TRBJ1-5
CASSIDRGGEAFF	TGTGCCAGCAGCATAGACAGGGGAGGGGAAGCTTTCTTT	TRBD1	many	TRBV11-2	TRBJ1-1
CASGLKAGPGRDEQYF	TGTGCTAGTGGTTTGAAAGCGGGCCCGGGGAGGGACGAGCAGTACTTC	TRBD2	many	TRBV12-5	TRBJ2-7
CSAGPGQGDYSNQPQHF	TGCAGTGCCGGTCCGGGACAGGGAGACTATAGCAATCAGCCCCAGCATTTT	TRBD1	many	TRBV20-1	TRBJ1-5
CASSLGAGGAGYLYEQYF	TGTGCCAGCAGCTTAGGAGCAGGGGGCGCCGGGTATCTTTACGAGCAGTACTTC	TRBD1	many	TRBV13	TRBJ2-7
CASSRQGAYETQYF	TGTGCCAGCAGTCGACAGGGGGCGTATGAGACCCAGTACTTC	TRBD1	once	TRBV12-3/TRBV12-4	TRBJ2-5
CASIGTMDGYTF	TGTGCCAGTATAGGGACAATGGATGGCTACACCTTC	NA	many	TRBV19	TRBJ1-2
CAWSGFKREVGEQYF	TGTGCCTGGAGTGGATTTAAGCGGGAGGTGGGGGAGCAGTACTTC	TRBD2	few	TRBV30	TRBJ2-7